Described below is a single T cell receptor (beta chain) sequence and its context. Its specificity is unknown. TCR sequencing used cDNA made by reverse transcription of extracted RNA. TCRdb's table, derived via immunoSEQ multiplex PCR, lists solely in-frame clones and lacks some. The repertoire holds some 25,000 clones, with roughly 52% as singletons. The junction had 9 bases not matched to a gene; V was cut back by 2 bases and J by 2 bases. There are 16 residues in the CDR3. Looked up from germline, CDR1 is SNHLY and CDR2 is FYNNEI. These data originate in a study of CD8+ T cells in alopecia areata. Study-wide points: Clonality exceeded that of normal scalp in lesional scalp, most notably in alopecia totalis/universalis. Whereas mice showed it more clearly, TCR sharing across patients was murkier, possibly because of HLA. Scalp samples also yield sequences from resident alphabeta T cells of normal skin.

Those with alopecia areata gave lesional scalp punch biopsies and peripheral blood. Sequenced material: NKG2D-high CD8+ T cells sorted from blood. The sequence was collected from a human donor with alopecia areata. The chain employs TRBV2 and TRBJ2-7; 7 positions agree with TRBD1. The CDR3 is CASSEITQGLTYEQYF. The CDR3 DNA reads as TGTGCCAGCAGTGAAATCACACAGGGGCTAACCTACGAGCAGTACTTC.